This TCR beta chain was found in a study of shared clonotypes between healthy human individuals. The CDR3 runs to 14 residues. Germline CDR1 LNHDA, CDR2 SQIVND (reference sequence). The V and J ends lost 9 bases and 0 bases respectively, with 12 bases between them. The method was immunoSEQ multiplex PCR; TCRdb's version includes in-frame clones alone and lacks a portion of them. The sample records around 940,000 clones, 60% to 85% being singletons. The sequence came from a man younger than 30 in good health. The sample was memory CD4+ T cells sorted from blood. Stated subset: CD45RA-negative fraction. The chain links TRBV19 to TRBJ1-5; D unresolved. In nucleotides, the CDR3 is TGTGCCAGCAAATGGGGAGATAGCAATCAGCCCCAGCATTTT. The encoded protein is CASKWGDSNQPQHF.